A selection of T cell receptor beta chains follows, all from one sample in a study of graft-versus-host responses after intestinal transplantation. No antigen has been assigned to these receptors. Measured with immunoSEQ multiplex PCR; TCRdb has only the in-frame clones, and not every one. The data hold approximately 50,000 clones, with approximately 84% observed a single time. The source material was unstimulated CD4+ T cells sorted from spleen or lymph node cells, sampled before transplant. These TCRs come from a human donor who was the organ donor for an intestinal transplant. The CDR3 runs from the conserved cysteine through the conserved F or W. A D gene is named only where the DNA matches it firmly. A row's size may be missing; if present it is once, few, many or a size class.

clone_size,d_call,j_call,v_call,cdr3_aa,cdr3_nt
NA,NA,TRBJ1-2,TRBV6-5,CASSQWREGGYTF,TGTGCCAGCAGTCAATGGAGGGAGGGAGGCTACACCTTC
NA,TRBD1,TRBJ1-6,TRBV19,CASSRDRENSPLHF,TGTGCCAGTAGTAGGGACAGGGAGAATTCACCCCTCCACTTT
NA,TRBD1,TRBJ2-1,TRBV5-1,CASSPTGGSINEQFF,TGCGCCAGCAGTCCGACAGGGGGAAGTATTAATGAGCAGTTCTTC
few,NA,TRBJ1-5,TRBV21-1,CASSKDRGRNQPQHF,TGTGCCAGCAGCAAGGACAGGGGGCGCAATCAGCCCCAGCATTTT
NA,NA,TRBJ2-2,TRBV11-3,CASSLGGSRNTGELFF,TGTGCCAGCAGCTTAGGGGGTTCCCGGAACACCGGGGAGCTGTTTTTT
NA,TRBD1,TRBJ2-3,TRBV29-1,CSVSQGSTDTQYF,TGCAGCGTTTCACAGGGGAGCACAGATACGCAGTATTTT
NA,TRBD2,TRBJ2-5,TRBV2,CASSEREGRQETQYF,TGTGCCAGCAGTGAGCGGGAGGGTCGGCAAGAGACCCAGTACTTC
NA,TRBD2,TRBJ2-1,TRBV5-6,CASSLQAGSSYNEQFF,TGTGCCAGCAGCTTGCAAGCGGGGAGCTCCTACAATGAGCAGTTCTTC
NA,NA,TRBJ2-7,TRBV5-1,CASSLVEGLAEQYF,TGCGCCAGCAGCTTGGTAGAGGGCCTAGCCGAGCAGTACTTC
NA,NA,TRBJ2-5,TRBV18,CASSPNEGRRETQYF,TGTGCCAGCTCACCAAACGAGGGGAGGAGAGAGACCCAGTACTTC
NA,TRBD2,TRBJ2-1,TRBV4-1,CASSQEGLAGAGTYNEQFF,TGCGCCAGCAGCCAAGAGGGACTAGCGGGAGCGGGGACATACAATGAGCAGTTCTTC
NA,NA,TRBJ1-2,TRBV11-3,CASSPGEGEFYGYTF,TGTGCCAGCAGCCCTGGGGAAGGGGAATTCTATGGCTACACCTTC
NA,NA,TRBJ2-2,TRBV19,CASSMRDRFTGELFF,TGTGCCAGTAGTATGCGGGACAGATTCACCGGGGAGCTGTTTTTT